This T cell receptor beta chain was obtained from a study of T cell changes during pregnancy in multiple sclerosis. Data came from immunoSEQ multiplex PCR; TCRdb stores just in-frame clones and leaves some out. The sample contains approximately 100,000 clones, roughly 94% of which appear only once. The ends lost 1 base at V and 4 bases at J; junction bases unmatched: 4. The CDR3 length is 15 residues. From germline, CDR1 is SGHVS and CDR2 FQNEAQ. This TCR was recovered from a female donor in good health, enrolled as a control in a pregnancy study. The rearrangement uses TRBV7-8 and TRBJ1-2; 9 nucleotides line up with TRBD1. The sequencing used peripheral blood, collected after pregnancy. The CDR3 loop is CASSLGTGGTYGYTF. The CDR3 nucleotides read TGTGCCAGCAGCTTAGGCACAGGGGGCACCTATGGCTACACCTTC.